Listed below are T cell receptor beta chains from one sample, sequenced in a study of OX40 agonist ivuxolimab in advanced cancers. The assay was immunoSEQ multiplex PCR, and TCRdb's table has in-frame clones only and misses some. The table lists 55,000 to 75,000 clones, around 84% of them singletons. This specimen consisted of CD4+ or CD8+ T cells sorted from blood, obtained in a trial of the OX40 agonist ivuxolimab. Receptors originate from an adult with an advanced solid tumor such as melanoma, head and neck, liver or kidney cancer. Both conserved end residues are part of each CDR3. Each record gives: D gene, clone size, J gene, V gene, CDR3 protein, CDR3 DNA. A D gene is named only where the DNA matches it firmly. The listing skips clone size in some rows; elsewhere it reads once, few, many or a size class.

>TRBD1|.|TRBJ1-3|TRBV14
CASSEDRGRGNTIYF
TGTGCCAGCAGCGAAGACAGGGGGCGAGGAAACACCATATATTTT
>.|.|TRBJ2-1|TRBV10-1
CASSESLSYNEQFF
TGCGCCAGCAGTGAGTCCCTCTCCTACAATGAGCAGTTCTTC
>.|.|TRBJ2-7|TRBV5-4
CASSLKGTHEQYF
TGTGCCAGCAGCTTAAAAGGTACTCACGAGCAGTACTTC
>.|.|TRBJ1-5|TRBV9
CASSTEIGRDQPQHF
TGTGCCAGCAGCACCGAGATAGGGCGGGATCAGCCCCAGCATTTT
>.|.|TRBJ1-2|TRBV11-2
CASSFQPGEYGYTF
TGTGCCAGCAGCTTCCAACCGGGGGAATATGGCTACACCTTC
>.|.|TRBJ1-2|TRBV4-1
CASSQVQGPTGGYTF
TGCGCCAGCAGCCAAGTACAGGGACCTACTGGTGGCTACACCTTC
>.|large|TRBJ2-7|TRBV11-2
CASSLFGSSYEQYF
TGTGCCAGCAGCTTATTTGGGAGCTCCTACGAGCAGTACTTC
>.|.|TRBJ1-1|TRBV21-1
CASRRPPDDPPASRQGLNTEAFF
TGTGCCAGCAGACGCCCCCCGGACGACCCCCCGGCGTCGCGGCAGGGGTTGAACACTGAAGCTTTCTTT
>.|.|TRBJ2-1|TRBV9
CASSGGAASAYNEQFF
TGTGCCAGCAGCGGAGGAGCAGCGAGCGCCTACAATGAGCAGTTCTTC
>TRBD1|.|TRBJ1-2|TRBV29-1
CSGTLGQGDGYTF
TGCAGCGGCACATTAGGACAGGGCGATGGCTACACCTTC
>.|.|TRBJ1-2|TRBV7-9
CASSLQGPYGYTF
TGTGCCAGCAGCTTACAGGGGCCATATGGCTACACCTTC
>.|.|TRBJ2-7|TRBV29-1
CSVEDFSGIEQYF
TGCAGCGTTGAAGATTTTTCAGGGATCGAGCAGTACTTC
>TRBD1|.|TRBJ2-7|TRBV10-2
CASSLRQGRNEQYF
TGCGCCAGCAGCCTAAGACAGGGTCGGAACGAGCAGTACTTC
>.|.|TRBJ2-1|TRBV6-5
CASIWYNEQFF
TGTGCCAGCATTTGGTACAATGAGCAGTTCTTC
>TRBD1|.|TRBJ1-2|TRBV9
CASSATTQGIYGYTF
TGTGCCAGCAGCGCGACGACACAGGGGATCTATGGCTACACCTTC
>TRBD1|.|TRBJ1-2|TRBV19
CASSPIETGREGNGYTF
TGTGCCAGTAGCCCCATAGAGACAGGGCGAGAGGGAAATGGCTACACCTTC